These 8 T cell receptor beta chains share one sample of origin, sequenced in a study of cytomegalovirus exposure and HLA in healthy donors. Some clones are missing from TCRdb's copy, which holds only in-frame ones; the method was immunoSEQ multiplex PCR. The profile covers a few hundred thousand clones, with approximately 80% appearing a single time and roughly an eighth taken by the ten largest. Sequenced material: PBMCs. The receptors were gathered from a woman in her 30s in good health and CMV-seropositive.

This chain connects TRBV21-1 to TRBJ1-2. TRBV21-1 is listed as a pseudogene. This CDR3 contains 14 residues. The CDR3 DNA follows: TGTGCCAGCATCGTTGGGGTTTCTAACTATGGCTACACCTTC. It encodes CASIVGVSNYGYTF.

CDR3 coding DNA: TGTGCCAGCAGCCCAGGACTAGCGGCAATGCTTGAGCAGTTCTTC. It yields the protein CASSPGLAAMLEQFF. V and J are TRBV7-6 and TRBJ2-1, with 10 positions matching TRBD2. V trimming: 5 bases; J trimming: 9 bases; junction bases outside the gene matches: 10. Per germline, CDR1 SGHVS and CDR2 FNYEAQ. CDR3 length: 15 residues. The whole variable domain, filled in from reference TRBV7-6 and TRBJ2-1, reads GAGVSQSPRYKVTKRGQDVALRCDPISGHVSLYWYRQALGQGPEFLTYFNYEAQQDKSGLPNDRFSAERPEGSISTLTIQRTEQRDSAMYRCASSPGLAAMLEQFFGPGTRLTVL.

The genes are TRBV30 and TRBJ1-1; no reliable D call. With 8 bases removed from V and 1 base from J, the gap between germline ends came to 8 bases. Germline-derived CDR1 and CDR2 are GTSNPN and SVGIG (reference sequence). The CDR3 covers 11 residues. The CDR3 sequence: CAGARNTEAFF. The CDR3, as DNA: TGTGCCGGTGCCCGGAACACTGAAGCTTTCTTT.

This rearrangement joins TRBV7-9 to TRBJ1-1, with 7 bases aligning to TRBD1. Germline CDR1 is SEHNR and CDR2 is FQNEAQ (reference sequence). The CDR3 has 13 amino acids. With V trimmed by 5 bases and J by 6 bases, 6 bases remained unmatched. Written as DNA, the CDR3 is TGTGCCAGCAGCAAAGACAGGGTTGCTGAAGCTTTCTTT. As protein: CASSKDRVAEAFF.

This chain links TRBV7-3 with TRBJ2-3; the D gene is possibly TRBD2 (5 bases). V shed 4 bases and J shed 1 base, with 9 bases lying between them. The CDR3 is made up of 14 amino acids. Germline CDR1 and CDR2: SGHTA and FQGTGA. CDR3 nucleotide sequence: TGTGCCAGCAGCTCCCGGGGAGGCACAGATACGCAGTATTTT. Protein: CASSSRGGTDTQYF.

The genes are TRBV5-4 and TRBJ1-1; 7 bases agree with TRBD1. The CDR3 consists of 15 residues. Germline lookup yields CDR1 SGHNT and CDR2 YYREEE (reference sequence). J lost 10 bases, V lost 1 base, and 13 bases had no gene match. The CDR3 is CASSLRTGSDQGAFF. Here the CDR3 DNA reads TGTGCCAGCAGCTTGCGGACAGGTTCCGATCAGGGAGCTTTCTTT.

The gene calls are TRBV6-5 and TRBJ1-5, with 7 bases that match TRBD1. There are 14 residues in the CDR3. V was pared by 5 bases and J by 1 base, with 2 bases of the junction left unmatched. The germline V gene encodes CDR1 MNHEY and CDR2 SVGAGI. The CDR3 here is CASSPGQSNQPQHF. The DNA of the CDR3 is TGTGCCAGCAGTCCGGGACAGAGCAATCAGCCCCAGCATTTT.

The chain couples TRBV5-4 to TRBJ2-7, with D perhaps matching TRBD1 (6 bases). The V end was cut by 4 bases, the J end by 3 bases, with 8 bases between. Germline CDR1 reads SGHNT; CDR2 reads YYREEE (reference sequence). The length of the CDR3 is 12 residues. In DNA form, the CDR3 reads TGTGCCAGCAGCCCGGACAGCTACGAGCAGTACTTC. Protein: CASSPDSYEQYF. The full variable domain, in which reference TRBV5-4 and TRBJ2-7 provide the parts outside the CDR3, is ETGVTQSPTHLIKTRGQQVTLRCSSQSGHNTVSWYQQALGQGPQFIFQYYREEENGRGNFPPRFSGLQFPNYSSELNVNALELDDSALYLCASSPDSYEQYFGPGTRLTVT.